The source of this T cell receptor (beta chain) is a study of blood T cell repertoires in COVID-19. The CDR3 length is 15 residues. Germline V gene lookup returns CDR1 SQVTM and CDR2 ANQGSEA. The J segment lost 5 bases and the V segment lost 7 bases, leaving 15 bases of the junction unmatched. Profiled with immunoSEQ multiplex PCR; TCRdb holds only in-frame clones, not every one. The sample has roughly 140,000 clones, over 80% seen once. The clonotype originates from a woman aged 45-65 years who had been exposed to COVID-19. The sample comprised PBMCs or T cells enriched from blood (not recorded which). The V and J genes are TRBV29-1 and TRBJ2-3; 7 bases match TRBD2. The CDR3, as DNA: TGCAGCGCCAGTAAGGGAGGCGGGGGTCAAGATACGCAGTATTTT. Protein sequence: CSASKGGGGQDTQYF.